What follows is one T cell receptor (beta chain) and its context. Its matching antigen is unknown. 13 Jbeta primers and 60 Vbeta primers were used for the PCR. Sequenced by immunoSEQ multiplex PCR; TCRdb stores in-frame clones only, minus some. Of nearly 110,000 clones detected, under 85% appear once; the ten largest clones hold 4.2%. These data are taken from a study of cytomegalovirus exposure and HLA in healthy donors. With 7 bases clipped from V and 0 bases from J, the junction kept 9 bases outside the gene matches. The CDR3 has 15 amino acids. Per germline, CDR1 MNHNS and CDR2 SASEGT. Study-level findings and limits: Rarity characterized most TCR sequences, yet some public TCRs appeared in many donors.

This TCR was sampled from a male donor in good health and CMV-seronegative. Sequenced input: PBMCs. The J gene is TRBJ2-7, the V gene TRBV6-1; 7 bases are shared with TRBD1. The CDR3 spells CASKSDRASSYEQYF. CDR3 in DNA: TGTGCCAGCAAATCAGACAGGGCCTCCTCCTACGAGCAGTACTTC.